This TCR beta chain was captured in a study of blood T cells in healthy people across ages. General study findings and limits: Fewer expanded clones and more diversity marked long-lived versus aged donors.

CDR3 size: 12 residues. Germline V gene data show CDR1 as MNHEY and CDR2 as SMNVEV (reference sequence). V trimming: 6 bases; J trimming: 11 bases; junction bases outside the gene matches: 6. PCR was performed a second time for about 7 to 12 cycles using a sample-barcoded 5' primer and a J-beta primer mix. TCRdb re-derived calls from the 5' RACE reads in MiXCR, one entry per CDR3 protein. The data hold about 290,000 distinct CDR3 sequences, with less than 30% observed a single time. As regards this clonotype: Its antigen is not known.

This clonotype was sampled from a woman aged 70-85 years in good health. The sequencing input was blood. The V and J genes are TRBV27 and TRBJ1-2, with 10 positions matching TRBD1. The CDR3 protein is CASRWDRGGYTF. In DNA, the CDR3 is TGTGCCAGCAGATGGGACAGGGGAGGTTACACCTTC.